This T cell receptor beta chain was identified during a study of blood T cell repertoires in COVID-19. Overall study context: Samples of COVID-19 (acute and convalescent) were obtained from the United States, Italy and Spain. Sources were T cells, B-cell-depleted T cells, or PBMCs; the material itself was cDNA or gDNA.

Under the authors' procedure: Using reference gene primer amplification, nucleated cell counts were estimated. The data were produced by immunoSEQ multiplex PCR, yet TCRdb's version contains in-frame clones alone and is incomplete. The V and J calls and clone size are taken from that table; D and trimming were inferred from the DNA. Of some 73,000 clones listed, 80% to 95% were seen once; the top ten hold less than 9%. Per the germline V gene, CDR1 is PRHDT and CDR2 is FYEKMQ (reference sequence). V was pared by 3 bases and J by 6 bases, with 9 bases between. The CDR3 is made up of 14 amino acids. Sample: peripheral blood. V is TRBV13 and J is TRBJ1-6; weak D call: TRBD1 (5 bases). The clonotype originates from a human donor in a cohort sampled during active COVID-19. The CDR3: CASSLGLTNSPLHF. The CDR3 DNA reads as TGTGCCAGCAGCTTGGGACTGACTAATTCACCCCTCCACTTT.